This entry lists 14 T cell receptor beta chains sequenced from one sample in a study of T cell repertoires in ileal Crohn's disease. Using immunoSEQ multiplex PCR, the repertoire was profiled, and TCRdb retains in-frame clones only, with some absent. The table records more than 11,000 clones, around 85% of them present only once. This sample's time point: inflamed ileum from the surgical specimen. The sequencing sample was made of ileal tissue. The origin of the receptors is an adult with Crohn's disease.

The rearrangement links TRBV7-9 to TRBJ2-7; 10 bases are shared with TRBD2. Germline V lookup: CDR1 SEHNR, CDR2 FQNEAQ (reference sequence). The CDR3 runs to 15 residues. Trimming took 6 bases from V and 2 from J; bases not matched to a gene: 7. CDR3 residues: CASSLSGGNTYEQYF. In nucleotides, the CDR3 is TGTGCCAGCAGTCTTAGCGGGGGGAACACCTACGAGCAGTACTTC.

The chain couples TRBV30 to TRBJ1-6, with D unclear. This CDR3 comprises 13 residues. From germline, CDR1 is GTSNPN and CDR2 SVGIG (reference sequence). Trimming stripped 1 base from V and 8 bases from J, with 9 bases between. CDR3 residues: CAWSAEGDSPLHF. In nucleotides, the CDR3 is TGTGCCTGGAGTGCCGAGGGTGATTCACCCCTCCACTTT. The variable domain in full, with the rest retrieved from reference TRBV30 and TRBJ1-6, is SQTIHQWPATLVQPVGSPLSLECTVEGTSNPNLYWYRQAAGRGLQLLFYSVGIGQISSEVPQNLSASRPQDRQFILSSKKLLLSDSGFYLCAWSAEGDSPLHFGNGTRLTVT.

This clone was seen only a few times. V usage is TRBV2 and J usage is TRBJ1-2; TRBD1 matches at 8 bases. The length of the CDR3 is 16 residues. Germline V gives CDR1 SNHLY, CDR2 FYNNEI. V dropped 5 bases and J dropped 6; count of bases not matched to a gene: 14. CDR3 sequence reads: CASSSSTGGSKNGYTF. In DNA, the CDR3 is TGTGCCAGCAGTTCATCCACAGGGGGGTCCAAGAATGGCTACACCTTC. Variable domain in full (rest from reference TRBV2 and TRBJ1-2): EPEVTQTPSHQVTQMGQEVILRCVPISNHLYFYWYRQILGQKVEFLVSFYNNEISEKSEIFDDQFSVERPDGSNFTLKIRSTKLEDSAMYFCASSSSTGGSKNGYTFGSGTRLTVV.

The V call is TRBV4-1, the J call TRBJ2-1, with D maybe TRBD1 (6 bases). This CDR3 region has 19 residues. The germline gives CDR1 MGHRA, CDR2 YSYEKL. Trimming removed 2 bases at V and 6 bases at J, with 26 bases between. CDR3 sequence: CASSQRFPPAGTQSNEQFF. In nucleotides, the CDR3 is TGCGCCAGCAGCCAAAGGTTCCCCCCCGCCGGGACACAAAGCAATGAGCAGTTCTTC.

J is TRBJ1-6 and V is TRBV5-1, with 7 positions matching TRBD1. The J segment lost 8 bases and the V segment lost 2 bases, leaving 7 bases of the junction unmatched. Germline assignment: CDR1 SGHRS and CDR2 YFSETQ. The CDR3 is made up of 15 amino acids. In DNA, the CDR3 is TGCGCCAGCAGCTTTAAGGGACAGTTTGATTCACCCCTCCACTTT. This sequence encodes CASSFKGQFDSPLHF. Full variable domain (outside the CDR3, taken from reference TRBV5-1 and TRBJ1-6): KAGVTQTPRYLIKTRGQQVTLSCSPISGHRSVSWYQQTPGQGLQFLFEYFSETQRNKGNFPGRFSGRQFSNSRSEMNVSTLELGDSALYLCASSFKGQFDSPLHFGNGTRLTVT.

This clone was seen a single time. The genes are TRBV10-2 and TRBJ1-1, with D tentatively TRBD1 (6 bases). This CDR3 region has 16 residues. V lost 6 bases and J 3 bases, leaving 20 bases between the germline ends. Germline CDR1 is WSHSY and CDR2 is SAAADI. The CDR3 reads CASREHIQGYDTEAFF. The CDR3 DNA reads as TGCGCCAGCAGGGAACATATACAGGGATACGACACTGAAGCTTTCTTT.

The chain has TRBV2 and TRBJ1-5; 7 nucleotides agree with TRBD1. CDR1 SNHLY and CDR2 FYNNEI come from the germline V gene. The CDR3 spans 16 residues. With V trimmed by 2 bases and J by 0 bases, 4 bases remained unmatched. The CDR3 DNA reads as TGTGCCAGCAGTGAAAGGCCAGGGGGTAGCAATCAGCCCCAGCATTTT. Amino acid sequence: CASSERPGGSNQPQHF.

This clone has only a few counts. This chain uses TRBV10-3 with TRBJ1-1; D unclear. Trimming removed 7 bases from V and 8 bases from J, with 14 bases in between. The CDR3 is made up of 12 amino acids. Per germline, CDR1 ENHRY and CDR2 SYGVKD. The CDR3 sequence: CAINDPPQEAFF. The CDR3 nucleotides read TGTGCCATCAACGATCCTCCACAGGAAGCTTTCTTT.

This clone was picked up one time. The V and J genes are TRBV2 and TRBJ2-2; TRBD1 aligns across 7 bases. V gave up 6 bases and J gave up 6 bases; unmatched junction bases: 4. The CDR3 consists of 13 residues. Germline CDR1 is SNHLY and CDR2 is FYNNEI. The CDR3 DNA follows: TGTGCCAGCAGGACAGGGTGGTCCGGGGAGCTGTTTTTT. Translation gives CASRTGWSGELFF.

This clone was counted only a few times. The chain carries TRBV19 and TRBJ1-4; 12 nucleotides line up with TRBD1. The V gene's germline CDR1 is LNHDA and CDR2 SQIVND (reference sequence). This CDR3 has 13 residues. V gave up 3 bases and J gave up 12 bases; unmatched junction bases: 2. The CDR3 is CASSIGDRGQLFF. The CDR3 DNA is TGTGCCAGTAGTATCGGGGACAGGGGGCAACTGTTTTTT.

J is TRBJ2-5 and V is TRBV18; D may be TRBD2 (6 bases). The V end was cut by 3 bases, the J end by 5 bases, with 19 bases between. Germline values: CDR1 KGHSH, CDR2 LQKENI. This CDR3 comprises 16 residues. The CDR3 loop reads CASSPLRLYGGETQYF. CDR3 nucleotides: TGTGCCAGCTCACCGCTCCGGCTTTACGGAGGGGAGACCCAGTACTTC.

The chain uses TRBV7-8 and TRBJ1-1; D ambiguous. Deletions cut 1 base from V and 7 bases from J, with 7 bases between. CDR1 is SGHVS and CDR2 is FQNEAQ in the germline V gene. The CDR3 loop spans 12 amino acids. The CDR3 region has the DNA TGTGCCAGCAGCTTAGGGAGCGGTGAAGCTTTCTTT. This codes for CASSLGSGEAFF.

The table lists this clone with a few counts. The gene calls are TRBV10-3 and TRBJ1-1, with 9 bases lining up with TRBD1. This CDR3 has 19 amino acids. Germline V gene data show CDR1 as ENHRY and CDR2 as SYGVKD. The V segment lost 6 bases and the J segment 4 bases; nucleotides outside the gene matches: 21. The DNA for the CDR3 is TGTGCCATCAGCCCTGATCTTTTACAGGGGGCCCTCCCGCTCACTGAAGCTTTCTTT. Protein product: CAISPDLLQGALPLTEAFF.

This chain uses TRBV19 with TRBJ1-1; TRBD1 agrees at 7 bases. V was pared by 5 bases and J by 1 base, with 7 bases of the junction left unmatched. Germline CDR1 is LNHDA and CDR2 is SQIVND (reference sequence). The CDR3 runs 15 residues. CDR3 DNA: TGTGCCAGTAGTCAGCAGGGGGTTCAGAACACTGAAGCTTTCTTT. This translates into CASSQQGVQNTEAFF. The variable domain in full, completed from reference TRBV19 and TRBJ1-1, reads DGGITQSPKYLFRKEGQNVTLSCEQNLNHDAMYWYRQDPGQGLRLIYYSQIVNDFQKGDIAEGYSVSREKKESFPLTVTSAQKNPTAFYLCASSQQGVQNTEAFFGQGTRLTVV.